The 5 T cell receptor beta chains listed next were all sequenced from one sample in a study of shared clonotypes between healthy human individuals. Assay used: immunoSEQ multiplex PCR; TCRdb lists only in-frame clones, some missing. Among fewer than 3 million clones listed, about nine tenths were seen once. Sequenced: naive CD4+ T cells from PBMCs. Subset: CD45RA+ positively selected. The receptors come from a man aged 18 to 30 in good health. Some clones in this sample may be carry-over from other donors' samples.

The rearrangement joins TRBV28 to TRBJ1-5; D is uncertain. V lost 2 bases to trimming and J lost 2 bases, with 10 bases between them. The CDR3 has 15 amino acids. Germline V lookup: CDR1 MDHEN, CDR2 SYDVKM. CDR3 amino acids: CASSLVSSGNQPQHF. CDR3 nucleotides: TGTGCCAGCAGTTTAGTCAGTAGTGGCAATCAGCCCCAGCATTTT.

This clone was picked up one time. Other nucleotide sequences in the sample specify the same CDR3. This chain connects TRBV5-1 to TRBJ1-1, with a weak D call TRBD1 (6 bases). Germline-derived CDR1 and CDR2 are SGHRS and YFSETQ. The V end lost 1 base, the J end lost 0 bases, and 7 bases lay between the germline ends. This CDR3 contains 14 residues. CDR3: CASSLTGLNTEAFF. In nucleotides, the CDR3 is TGCGCCAGCAGCTTGACAGGGTTGAACACTGAAGCTTTCTTT. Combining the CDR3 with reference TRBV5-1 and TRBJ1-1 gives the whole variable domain KAGVTQTPRYLIKTRGQQVTLSCSPISGHRSVSWYQQTPGQGLQFLFEYFSETQRNKGNFPGRFSGRQFSNSRSEMNVSTLELGDSALYLCASSLTGLNTEAFFGQGTRLTVV.

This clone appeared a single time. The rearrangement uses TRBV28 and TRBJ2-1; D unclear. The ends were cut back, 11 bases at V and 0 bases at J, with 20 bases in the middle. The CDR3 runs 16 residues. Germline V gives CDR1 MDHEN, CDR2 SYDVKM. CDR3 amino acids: CAVYSMSESSYNEQFF. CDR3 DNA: TGTGCCGTCTATTCGATGAGCGAGAGCTCCTACAATGAGCAGTTCTTC.

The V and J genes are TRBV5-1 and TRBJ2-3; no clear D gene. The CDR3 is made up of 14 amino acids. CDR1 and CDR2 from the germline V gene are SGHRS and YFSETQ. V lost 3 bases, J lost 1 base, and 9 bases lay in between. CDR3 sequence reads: CASSSLSGTDTQYF. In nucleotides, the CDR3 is TGCGCCAGCAGCTCGCTCAGCGGCACAGATACGCAGTATTTT.

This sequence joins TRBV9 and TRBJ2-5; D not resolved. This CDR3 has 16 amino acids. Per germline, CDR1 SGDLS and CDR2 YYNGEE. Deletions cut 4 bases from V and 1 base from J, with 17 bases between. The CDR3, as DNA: TGTGCCAGCAGCACGTCGATGCAGTACCCCCAAGAGACCCAGTACTTC. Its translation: CASSTSMQYPQETQYF. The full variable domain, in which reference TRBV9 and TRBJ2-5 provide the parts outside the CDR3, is DSGVTQTPKHLITATGQRVTLRCSPRSGDLSVYWYQQSLDQGLQFLIQYYNGEERAKGNILERFSAQQFPDLHSELNLSSLELGDSALYFCASSTSMQYPQETQYFGPGTRLLVL.